This T cell receptor (beta chain) originates from a study of OX40 agonist ivuxolimab in advanced cancers. Notes on the study in general: Fewer expanded clones were found on average in CD4+ than in CD8+ T cells.

This CDR3 is 13 amino acids long. The germline V and J ends were trimmed by 8 bases and 5 bases, with 18 bases remaining between them. Germline assignment: CDR1 SQVTM and CDR2 ANQGSEA. With regard to this clone: Its target is not known.

Method: immunoSEQ multiplex PCR; TCRdb's copy keeps in-frame clones and lacks some. The table has some 20,000 clones, over 75% seen once. This chain links TRBV29-1 with TRBJ2-5, with a possible D match to TRBD1 (5 bases). This receptor was taken from an adult with an advanced solid tumor such as melanoma, head and neck, liver or kidney cancer. The sample here was CD4+ or CD8+ T cells sorted from blood, taken in a trial of the OX40 agonist ivuxolimab. CDR3 loop: CSYFGGAGETQYF. CDR3 coding DNA: TGCAGCTATTTCGGTGGGGCCGGCGAGACCCAGTACTTC.